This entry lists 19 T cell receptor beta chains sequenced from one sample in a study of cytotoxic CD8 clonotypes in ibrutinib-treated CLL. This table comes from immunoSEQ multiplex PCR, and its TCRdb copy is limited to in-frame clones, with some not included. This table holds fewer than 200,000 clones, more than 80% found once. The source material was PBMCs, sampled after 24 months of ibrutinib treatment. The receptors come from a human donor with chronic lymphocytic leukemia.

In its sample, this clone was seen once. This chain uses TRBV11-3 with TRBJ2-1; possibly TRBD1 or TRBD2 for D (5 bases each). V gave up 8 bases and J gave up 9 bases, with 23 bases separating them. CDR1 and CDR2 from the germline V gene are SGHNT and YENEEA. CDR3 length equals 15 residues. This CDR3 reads CASQHSGTVGGEQFF. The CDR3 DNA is TGTGCCAGCCAACACTCCGGGACGGTCGGAGGTGAGCAGTTCTTC. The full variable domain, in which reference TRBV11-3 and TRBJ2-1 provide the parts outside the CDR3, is EAGVVQSPRYKIIEKKQPVAFWCNPISGHNTLYWYLQNLGQGPELLIRYENEEAVDDSQLPKDRFSAERLKGVDSTLKIQPAELGDSAVYLCASQHSGTVGGEQFFGPGTRLTVL.

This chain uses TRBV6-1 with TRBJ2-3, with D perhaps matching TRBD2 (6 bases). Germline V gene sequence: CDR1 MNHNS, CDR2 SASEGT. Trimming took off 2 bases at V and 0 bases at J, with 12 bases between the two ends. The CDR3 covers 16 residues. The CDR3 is CASSERIGTSTDTQYF. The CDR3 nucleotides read TGTGCCAGCAGTGAAAGGATTGGGACTAGCACAGATACGCAGTATTTT.

The CDR3 DNA sequence: TGTGCCAGCAGGGAACAGGGGGCGCGGGACGGCTACACCTTC. This codes for CASREQGARDGYTF. V and J are TRBV6-1 and TRBJ1-2, with 9 positions matching TRBD1. CDR1 is MNHNS, CDR2 SASEGT, per germline. The CDR3 spans 14 residues. Trimming cost V 6 bases and J 8 bases; bases outside gene matches: 10.

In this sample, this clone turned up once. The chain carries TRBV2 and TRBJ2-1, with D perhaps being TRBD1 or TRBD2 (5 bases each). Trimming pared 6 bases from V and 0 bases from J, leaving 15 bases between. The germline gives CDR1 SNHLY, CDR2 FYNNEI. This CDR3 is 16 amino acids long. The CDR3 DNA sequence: TGTGCCAGCAGCCCCCCCGGGGCATTCTCCTACAATGAGCAGTTCTTC. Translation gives CASSPPGAFSYNEQFF. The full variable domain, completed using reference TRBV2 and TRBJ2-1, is EPEVTQTPSHQVTQMGQEVILRCVPISNHLYFYWYRQILGQKVEFLVSFYNNEISEKSEIFDDQFSVERPDGSNFTLKIRSTKLEDSAMYFCASSPPGAFSYNEQFFGPGTRLTVL.

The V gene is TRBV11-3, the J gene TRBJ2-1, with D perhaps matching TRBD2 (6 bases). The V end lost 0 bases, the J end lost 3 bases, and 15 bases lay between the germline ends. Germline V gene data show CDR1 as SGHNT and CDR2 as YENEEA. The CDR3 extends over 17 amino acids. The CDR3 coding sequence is TGTGCCAGCAGCTTAGATAGCCGACTAGTAGGCTACAATGAGCAGTTCTTC. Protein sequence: CASSLDSRLVGYNEQFF. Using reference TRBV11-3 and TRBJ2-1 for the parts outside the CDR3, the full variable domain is EAGVVQSPRYKIIEKKQPVAFWCNPISGHNTLYWYLQNLGQGPELLIRYENEEAVDDSQLPKDRFSAERLKGVDSTLKIQPAELGDSAVYLCASSLDSRLVGYNEQFFGPGTRLTVL.

This chain's CDR3 is CAWSEVYTEAFF. In nucleotides, the CDR3 is TGTGCCTGGAGTGAGGTTTACACTGAAGCTTTCTTT. The J gene is TRBJ1-1, the V gene TRBV30; D is uncertain. From germline, CDR1 is GTSNPN and CDR2 SVGIG (reference sequence). V was cut by 1 base and J by 3 bases, with 6 bases left in between. This CDR3 contains 12 residues.

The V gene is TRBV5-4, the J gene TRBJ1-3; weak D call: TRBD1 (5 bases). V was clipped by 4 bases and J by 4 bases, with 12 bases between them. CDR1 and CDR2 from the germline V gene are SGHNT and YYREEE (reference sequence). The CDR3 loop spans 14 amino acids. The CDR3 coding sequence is TGTGCCAGCAGCCTGGAGGCAGGGGGAAACACCATATATTTT. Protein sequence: CASSLEAGGNTIYF.

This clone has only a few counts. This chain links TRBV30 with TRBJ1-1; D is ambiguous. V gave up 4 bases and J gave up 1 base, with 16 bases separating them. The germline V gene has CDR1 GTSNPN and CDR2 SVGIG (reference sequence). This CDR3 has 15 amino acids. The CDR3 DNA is TGTGCCTGGAACCCCGGGTTGGCGGGGAACACTGAAGCTTTCTTT. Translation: CAWNPGLAGNTEAFF.

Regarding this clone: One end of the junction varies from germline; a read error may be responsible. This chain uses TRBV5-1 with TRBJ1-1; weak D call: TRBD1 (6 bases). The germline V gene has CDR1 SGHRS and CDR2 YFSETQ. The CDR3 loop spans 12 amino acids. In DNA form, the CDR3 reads TGCGCCAGCAGCCCCGCAGCGGGGGGGCGGACCTTT. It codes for CASSPAAGGRTF.

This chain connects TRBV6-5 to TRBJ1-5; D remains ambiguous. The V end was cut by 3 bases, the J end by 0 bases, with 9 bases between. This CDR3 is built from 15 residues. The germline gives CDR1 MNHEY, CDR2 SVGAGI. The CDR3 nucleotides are TGTGCCAGCAGTTATAACCAGTATAGCAATCAGCCCCAGCATTTT. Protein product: CASSYNQYSNQPQHF.

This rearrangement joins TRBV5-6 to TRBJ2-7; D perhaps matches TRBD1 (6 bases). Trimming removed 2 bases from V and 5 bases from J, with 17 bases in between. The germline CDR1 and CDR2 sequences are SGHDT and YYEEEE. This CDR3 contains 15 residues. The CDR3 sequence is CASSFYRVALHEQYF. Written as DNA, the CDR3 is TGTGCCAGCAGCTTTTACAGGGTAGCATTACACGAGCAGTACTTC.

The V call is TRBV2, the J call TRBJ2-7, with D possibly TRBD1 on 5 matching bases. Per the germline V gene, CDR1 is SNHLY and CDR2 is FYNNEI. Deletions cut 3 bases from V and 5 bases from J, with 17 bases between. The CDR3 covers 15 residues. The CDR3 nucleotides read TGTGCCAGCAGTGATGGTGGACAAATTACCCACGAGCAGTACTTC. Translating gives CASSDGGQITHEQYF.

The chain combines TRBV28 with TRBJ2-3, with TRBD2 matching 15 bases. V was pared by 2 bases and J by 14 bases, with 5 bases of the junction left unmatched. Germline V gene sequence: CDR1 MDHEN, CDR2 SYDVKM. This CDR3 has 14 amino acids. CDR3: CASSLGTSGRIWYF. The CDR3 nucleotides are TGTGCCAGCAGTTTAGGGACTAGCGGGAGGATATGGTATTTT.

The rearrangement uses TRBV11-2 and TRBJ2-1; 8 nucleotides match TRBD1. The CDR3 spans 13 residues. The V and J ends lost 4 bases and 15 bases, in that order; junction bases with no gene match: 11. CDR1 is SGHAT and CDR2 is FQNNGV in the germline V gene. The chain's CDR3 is CASSWTGPNRAFF. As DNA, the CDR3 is TGTGCCAGCAGCTGGACAGGGCCAAACCGGGCGTTCTTC.

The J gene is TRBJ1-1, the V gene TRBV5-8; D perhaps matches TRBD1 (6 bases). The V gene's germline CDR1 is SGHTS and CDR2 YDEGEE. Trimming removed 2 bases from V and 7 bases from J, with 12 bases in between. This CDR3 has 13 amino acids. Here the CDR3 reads CASSFSGTYEAFF. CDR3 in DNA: TGTGCCAGCAGCTTCTCTGGGACATATGAAGCTTTCTTT. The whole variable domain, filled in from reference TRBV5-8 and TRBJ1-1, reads EAGVTQSPTHLIKTRGQQATLRCSPISGHTSVYWYQQALGLGLQFLLWYDEGEERNRGNFPPRFSGRQFPNYSSELNVNALELEDSALYLCASSFSGTYEAFFGQGTRLTVV.

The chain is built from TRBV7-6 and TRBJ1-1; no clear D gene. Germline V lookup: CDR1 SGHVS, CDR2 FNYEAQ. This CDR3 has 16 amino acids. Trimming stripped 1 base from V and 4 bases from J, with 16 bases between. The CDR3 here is CASSLVGGRESTEAFF. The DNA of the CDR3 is TGTGCCAGCAGCTTAGTGGGTGGCCGGGAGAGCACTGAAGCTTTCTTT.

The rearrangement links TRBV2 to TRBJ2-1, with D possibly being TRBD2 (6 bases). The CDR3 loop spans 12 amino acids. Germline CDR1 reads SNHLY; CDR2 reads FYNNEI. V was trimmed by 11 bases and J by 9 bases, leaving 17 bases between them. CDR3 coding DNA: TGTGCCGGGAGGACTAATGTTGCTGAGCAGTTCTTC. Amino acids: CAGRTNVAEQFF.

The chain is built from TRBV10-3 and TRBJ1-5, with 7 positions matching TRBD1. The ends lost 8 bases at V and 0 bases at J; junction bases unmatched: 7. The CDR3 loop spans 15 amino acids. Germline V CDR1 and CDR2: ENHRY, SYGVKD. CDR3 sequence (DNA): TGTGCCATCGGGGACAGTTCTTATAGCAATCAGCCCCAGCATTTT. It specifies CAIGDSSYSNQPQHF.

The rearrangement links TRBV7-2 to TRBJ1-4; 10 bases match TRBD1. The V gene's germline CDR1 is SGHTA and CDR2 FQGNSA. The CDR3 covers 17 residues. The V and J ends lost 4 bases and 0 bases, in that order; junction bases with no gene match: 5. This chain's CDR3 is CASSSGQGIPTNEKLFF. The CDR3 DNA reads TGTGCCAGCAGCTCGGGACAGGGGATTCCAACTAATGAAAAACTGTTTTTT.